These 24 T cell receptor beta chains share one sample of origin, sequenced in a study of identical twins. TCRdb reprocessed the 5' RACE reads via MiXCR and lists one record per CDR3 protein. The repertoire holds about 340,000 distinct CDR3 sequences, with around 12% as singletons. These sequences were also reported in another study, on yellow fever vaccine responses in identical twins.

The source material was CD8+ T cells sorted from blood. These receptors were taken from a woman aged 18-29 years in good health.

In this sample, this clonotype turned up a few times. The chain employs TRBV7-8 and TRBJ1-1; D gene uncertain. V gave up 5 bases and J gave up 3 bases, with 16 bases separating them. The CDR3 extends over 15 amino acids. CDR1 SGHVS and CDR2 FQNEAQ come from the germline V gene. The CDR3 loop is CASSPERWLDTEAFF. The CDR3, as DNA: TGTGCCAGCAGCCCAGAGCGCTGGCTCGACACTGAAGCTTTCTTT.

This clonotype was observed a handful of times. The CDR3 sequence is CSARVKGRGLGGANVLTF. CDR3 DNA: TGCAGTGCTAGAGTAAAGGGCAGGGGGCTCGGTGGGGCCAACGTCCTGACTTTC. The V and J genes are TRBV20-1 and TRBJ2-6, with TRBD1 matching over 8 bases. The CDR3 extends over 18 amino acids. Trimming took 1 base from V and 3 from J; bases not matched to a gene: 11. Germline V gene data show CDR1 as DFQATT and CDR2 as SNEGSKA (reference sequence).

There are a few counts of this clonotype. The chain has TRBV18 and TRBJ2-7; no clear D. Germline V lookup: CDR1 KGHSH, CDR2 LQKENI. Trimming removed 2 bases from V and 2 bases from J, with 13 bases in between. CDR3 length: 15 amino acids. CDR3 region: CASSPVWVDAYEQYF. The CDR3 nucleotides read TGTGCCAGCTCACCAGTTTGGGTAGACGCCTACGAGCAGTACTTC.

This clonotype appeared many times. The chain uses TRBV4-1 and TRBJ1-4, with D maybe TRBD1 (5 bases). Germline CDR1 is MGHRA and CDR2 is YSYEKL. Trimming cost V 1 base and J 7 bases, with 13 bases left between them. The CDR3 extends over 15 amino acids. As DNA, the CDR3 is TGCGCCAGCAGCCAAGTGTCGGGGCCTGGTGAAAAACTGTTTTTT. Its protein product is CASSQVSGPGEKLFF.

The rearrangement links TRBV5-1 to TRBJ1-6; D unclear. The length of the CDR3 is 15 residues. CDR1 is SGHRS and CDR2 is YFSETQ in the germline V gene. The V end lost 2 bases, the J end lost 1 base, and 7 bases lay between the germline ends. The CDR3 here is CASSLGRSYNSPLHF. CDR3 nucleotides: TGCGCCAGCAGCTTAGGCAGATCCTATAATTCACCCCTCCACTTT.

In DNA, the CDR3 is TGTGCCAGCAGCCAAGTCTGGGGTAGCACAGATACGCAGTATTTT. Translated, it gives CASSQVWGSTDTQYF. This chain uses TRBV14 with TRBJ2-3; D unclear. The V and J ends lost 1 base and 0 bases respectively, with 8 bases between them. The germline V gene has CDR1 SGHDN and CDR2 FVKESK. The CDR3 sequence is 15 residues long.

There are a few counts of this clonotype. The rearrangement uses TRBV4-1 and TRBJ2-7; 14 bases align to TRBD2. Trimming at V came to 2 bases and at J to 5 bases, leaving 2 bases not matched to a gene. Germline loops: CDR1 MGHRA, CDR2 YSYEKL. This CDR3 comprises 15 residues. CDR3 coding DNA: TGCGCCAGCAGCCAAAGGGGACTAGCGGGAGACGAGCAGTACTTC. Its protein product is CASSQRGLAGDEQYF.

This chain connects TRBV14 to TRBJ2-1, with a tentative D call TRBD1 (5 bases). There are 15 residues in the CDR3. Per germline, CDR1 SGHDN and CDR2 FVKESK. Deletions cut 2 bases from V and 4 bases from J, with 12 bases between. Here the CDR3 DNA reads TGTGCCAGCAGCCAACAGGGATTTCGGTACAATGAGCAGTTCTTC. As protein: CASSQQGFRYNEQFF.

This rearrangement joins TRBV6-1 to TRBJ2-7; no clear D gene. Trimming shortened V by 6 bases and J by 1 base, and 7 bases separated the two germline ends. This CDR3 contains 12 residues. Germline V gives CDR1 MNHNS, CDR2 SASEGT. CDR3 coding DNA: TGTGCCAGCAGGGCAGGTTCCTACGAGCAGTACGTC. Translation: CASRAGSYEQYV.

Ten or more counts support this clonotype. The chain carries TRBV7-6 and TRBJ2-1; no reliable D call. CDR3 length: 16 residues. Trimming took off 3 bases at V and 5 bases at J, with 17 bases between the two ends. Per germline, CDR1 SGHVS and CDR2 FNYEAQ. CDR3 region: CASSLAWAPSDNEQFF. CDR3 DNA: TGTGCCAGCAGCTTGGCCTGGGCGCCTTCGGACAATGAGCAGTTCTTC.

The sample holds one count of this clonotype. This clone may be a read error of a much larger clone one base away. The chain links TRBV4-1 to TRBJ2-2, with D unclear. In germline, CDR1 is MGHRA, CDR2 YSYEKL. The CDR3 is 15 amino acids. The CDR3 DNA is TGCACCAGCAGCCAACCCCCCGCGAACACCGGGGAGCTGTTTTTT. This encodes CTSSQPPANTGELFF.

This clonotype has a handful of counts. J is TRBJ2-1 and V is TRBV10-2, with a tentative D call TRBD1 (5 bases). The CDR3 consists of 17 residues. Between the trimmed V and J ends, which lost 3 bases and 0 bases, there was a span of 15 bases. The germline V gene has CDR1 WSHSY and CDR2 SAAADI. The CDR3 loop reads CASSEWSAGNSYNEQFF. CDR3 in DNA: TGCGCCAGCAGTGAATGGAGCGCAGGGAACTCCTACAATGAGCAGTTCTTC.

This clonotype was seen repeatedly, ten times or more. The gene calls are TRBV12-3 or TRBV12-4 and TRBJ2-1; TRBD2 aligns across 11 bases. V lost 6 bases to trimming and J lost 4 bases; unmatched junction nucleotides: 5. There are 15 residues in the CDR3. Here the CDR3 reads CASSKTSGTYNEQFF. The CDR3 region has the DNA TGTGCCAGCAGCAAGACTAGCGGGACATACAATGAGCAGTTCTTC.

The gene calls are TRBV7-2 and TRBJ1-5; D remains unclear. Germline assignment: CDR1 SGHTA and CDR2 FQGNSA. With 3 bases removed from V and 2 bases from J, the gap between germline ends came to 14 bases. This CDR3 is 16 amino acids long. The CDR3 DNA reads TGTGCCAGCAGCTTGTGGGCGTCTTTCGGCAATCAGCCCCAGCATTTT. Its protein is CASSLWASFGNQPQHF.

This sequence joins TRBV4-1 and TRBJ2-7; TRBD2 aligns across 12 bases. CDR1 is MGHRA, CDR2 YSYEKL, per germline. The CDR3 runs to 14 residues. Trimming took 2 bases from V and 4 from J; bases not matched to a gene: 0. The CDR3 sequence: CASSQLAGGYEQYV. CDR3 DNA sequence: TGCGCCAGCAGCCAACTAGCGGGGGGGTACGAGCAGTACGTC.

The chain joins TRBV7-2 to TRBJ2-7; D is perhaps TRBD2 (6 bases). Between the trimmed V and J ends, which lost 1 base and 2 bases, there was a span of 12 bases. CDR3 length: 15 residues. Germline V gene data show CDR1 as SGHTA and CDR2 as FQGNSA. Written as DNA, the CDR3 is TGTGCCAGCAGCTTAGGGATTAGCGGAACCTACGAGCAGTACTTC. The encoded protein is CASSLGISGTYEQYF.

This clonotype was counted between two and nine times. V is TRBV4-2 and J is TRBJ2-1, with 8 bases lining up with TRBD1. Per germline, CDR1 LGHNA and CDR2 YNFKEQ. This CDR3 spans 12 amino acids. V lost 8 bases, J lost 5 bases, and 2 bases stayed unmatched. CDR3 in amino acids: CASGQGNNEQFF. The CDR3, as DNA: TGTGCCAGCGGACAGGGAAACAATGAGCAGTTCTTC.

The rearrangement uses TRBV24-1 and TRBJ1-3; D is unresolved. V lost 9 bases to trimming and J lost 0 bases, with 11 bases between them. Per germline, CDR1 KGHDR and CDR2 SFDVKD. This CDR3 spans 14 amino acids. The CDR3 bases are TGTGCCACCGGAAGACGGATCTCTGGAAACACCATATATTTT. Its translation is CATGRRISGNTIYF.

The CDR3 nucleotides read TGTGCCAGCAGTTCGAGGACTAGCGGGAGGGCCCCGCAGTTCTTC. Translating it yields CASSSRTSGRAPQFF. V is TRBV27 and J is TRBJ2-1; 15 nucleotides align to TRBD2. This CDR3 is built from 15 residues. The germline V gene encodes CDR1 MNHEY and CDR2 SMNVEV (reference sequence). V trimming: 4 bases; J trimming: 12 bases; junction bases outside the gene matches: 7.

Ten or more counts support this clonotype. This sequence joins TRBV7-8 and TRBJ2-2, with a possible D match to TRBD2 (5 bases). With 4 bases removed from V and 6 bases from J, the gap between germline ends came to 15 bases. Germline V gene data show CDR1 as SGHVS and CDR2 as FQNEAQ. The CDR3 has 15 amino acids. The CDR3 nucleotides read TGTGCCAGCAGCTCGGCTAGCCACCTCCCCGGGGAGCTGTTTTTT. Protein: CASSSASHLPGELFF.

This clonotype was seen only a few times. The J gene is TRBJ2-3, the V gene TRBV10-1, with 11 positions matching TRBD2. The germline V gene encodes CDR1 WNHNN and CDR2 SYGVQD (reference sequence). The ends lost 3 bases at V and 4 bases at J; junction bases unmatched: 9. The CDR3 spans 17 residues. The CDR3 DNA follows: TGCGCCAGCAGTGACCCATCACTAGCGGGAGATCCAGATACGCAGTATTTT. This sequence encodes CASSDPSLAGDPDTQYF.

This clonotype was found a few times. The rearrangement uses TRBV28 and TRBJ1-1; a possible D gene is TRBD1 (5 bases). In germline, CDR1 is MDHEN, CDR2 SYDVKM. The CDR3 totals 13 residues. V was shortened by 5 bases and J by 3 bases, with 10 bases between the two germline ends. The CDR3 nucleotides read TGTGCCAGCAGTCCCGGGGGGGACACTGAAGCTTTCTTT. The encoded protein is CASSPGGDTEAFF.

The chain has TRBV11-2 and TRBJ2-1, with D possibly TRBD1 on 6 matching bases. The CDR3 extends over 15 amino acids. Germline lookup yields CDR1 SGHAT and CDR2 FQNNGV. Trimming stripped 5 bases from V and 2 bases from J, with 13 bases between. CDR3 sequence reads: CASSPVQGPYNEQFF. The CDR3 DNA reads as TGTGCCAGCAGCCCCGTCCAGGGGCCCTACAATGAGCAGTTCTTC. Full variable domain (remainder filled in from reference TRBV11-2 and TRBJ2-1): EAGVAQSPRYKIIEKRQSVAFWCNPISGHATLYWYQQILGQGPKLLIQFQNNGVVDDSQLPKDRFSAERLKGVDSTLKIQPAKLEDSAVYLCASSPVQGPYNEQFFGPGTRLTVL.

The V and J genes are TRBV11-2 and TRBJ2-1; D is tentatively TRBD1 or TRBD2 (7 bases each). From germline, CDR1 is SGHAT and CDR2 FQNNGV. The CDR3 is 16 residues long. Trimming left V 5 bases short and J 1 base short, with 15 bases between. This CDR3 is CASSPGGGPSYNEQFF. CDR3 bases: TGTGCCAGCAGCCCAGGGGGGGGGCCGTCCTACAATGAGCAGTTCTTC.